The 15 T cell receptor beta chains below all came from one sample that was sequenced in a study of metastatic and nonmetastatic thyroid tumors. Every patient underwent thyroid surgery untreated. Using MiXCR, TCRdb re-called clones from the PCR reads. The repertoire holds roughly 40,000 clones, 9.5% to 13% seen once, with about 10% in the top ten. Sequenced material: blood. Receptors were obtained from a male donor with papillary thyroid cancer or a benign thyroid nodule (not recorded which). Some clones in this sample may be carry-over from other donors' samples.

This clone appeared many times. V is TRBV20-1 and J is TRBJ2-7; D is possibly TRBD1 (6 bases). V lost 2 bases to trimming and J lost 2 bases, with 13 bases between them. Germline assignment: CDR1 DFQATT and CDR2 SNEGSKA (reference sequence). The CDR3 is 14 amino acids. As DNA, the CDR3 is TGCAGTGCTAGAAAGGGACAAGGCACCTACGAGCAGTACTTC. It is translated as CSARKGQGTYEQYF.

This clone is labeled medium-sized. The genes are TRBV6-1 and TRBJ1-6; a possible D gene is TRBD1 (6 bases). Per germline, CDR1 MNHNS and CDR2 SASEGT. The CDR3 contains 13 residues. Trimming left V 6 bases short and J 11 bases short, with 14 bases between. The CDR3 sequence: CASRQLQGTPLHF. DNA for the CDR3: TGTGCCAGCAGACAACTGCAGGGGACACCCCTCCACTTT.

This clone occurred many times. This chain uses TRBV9 with TRBJ2-1, with 13 positions matching TRBD2. The CDR3 loop spans 15 amino acids. V was pared by 3 bases and J by 8 bases, with 5 bases of the junction left unmatched. Germline CDR1 reads SGDLS; CDR2 reads YYNGEE. DNA for the CDR3: TGTGCCAGCAGCGAAGGACTAGCGGGAGAGTATGAGCAGTTCTTC. Protein product: CASSEGLAGEYEQFF.

This clone showed up just a few times. Here the CDR3 reads CASSQGVIRFLAGLYNEQFF. DNA for the CDR3: TGCGCCAGCAGCCAAGGCGTTATTAGGTTTCTAGCGGGGTTATACAATGAGCAGTTCTTC. The chain couples TRBV4-1 to TRBJ2-1; the match to TRBD2 covers 9 bases. With V trimmed by 1 base and J by 4 bases, 17 bases remained unmatched. The CDR3 loop spans 20 amino acids. Germline-derived CDR1 and CDR2 are MGHRA and YSYEKL.

This clone came up many times. The J gene is TRBJ2-3, the V gene TRBV28; either TRBD1 or TRBD2 may fit D (5 bases each). CDR3 length: 15 amino acids. Per the germline V gene, CDR1 is MDHEN and CDR2 is SYDVKM. Trimming pared 5 bases from V and 6 bases from J, leaving 18 bases between. CDR3 protein: CASSRIGGFGDTQYF. CDR3 bases: TGTGCCAGCAGTCGCATTGGGGGATTCGGGGATACGCAGTATTTT.

This clone was seen repeatedly, ten times or more. V is TRBV7-9 and J is TRBJ2-2, with D perhaps given as TRBD1 or TRBD2 (5 bases each). Germline assignment: CDR1 SEHNR and CDR2 FQNEAQ (reference sequence). The CDR3 spans 15 residues. V was cut by 0 bases and J by 4 bases, with 9 bases left in between. The CDR3 DNA is TGTGCCAGCAGCTTAGCGTCAGGGAGCACCGGGGAGCTGTTTTTT. Its translation: CASSLASGSTGELFF.

This clone was observed a handful of times. The rearrangement uses TRBV27 and TRBJ2-1; D is perhaps TRBD1 or TRBD2 (5 bases each). The length of the CDR3 is 13 residues. CDR1 and CDR2 (germline): MNHEY, SMNVEV (reference sequence). For the CDR3, the DNA is TGTGCTGGCAGTTCCCGTGGGGGTTCGGAGCAGTTCTTC. Its protein is CAGSSRGGSEQFF.

This clone appeared many times. CDR3: CASSYSGLAGGGEQFF. DNA of the CDR3: TGTGCCAGCAGTTACTCTGGACTAGCGGGAGGGGGTGAGCAGTTCTTC. The V call is TRBV6-2 or TRBV6-3, the J call TRBJ2-1, with TRBD2 matching over 15 bases. From germline, CDR1 is MNHEY and CDR2 SVGEGT. This CDR3 spans 16 amino acids. V was clipped by 0 bases and J by 9 bases; unmatched bases: 3.

V and J are TRBV28 and TRBJ2-7, with 7 bases fitting TRBD1. Looked up from germline, CDR1 is MDHEN and CDR2 is SYDVKM. The CDR3 covers 16 residues. Trimming took 3 bases from V and 2 from J; bases not matched to a gene: 10. The CDR3 is CASSFPPGQRAYEQYF. The DNA of the CDR3 is TGTGCCAGCAGTTTCCCACCGGGACAGAGAGCCTACGAGCAGTACTTC.

This clone is medium-sized. The J gene is TRBJ2-7, the V gene TRBV6-1, with D possibly being TRBD1 (5 bases). Germline V gene lookup returns CDR1 MNHNS and CDR2 SASEGT. V lost 4 bases and J 3 bases, leaving 10 bases between the germline ends. The CDR3 runs 13 residues. The CDR3: CASSAGQYYEQYF. CDR3 DNA sequence: TGTGCCAGCAGTGCAGGGCAGTACTACGAGCAGTACTTC.

In regard to this clone: A read error is possible here, since a much larger clone lies one base away. This chain connects TRBV4-3 to TRBJ2-7, with 11 bases identical to TRBD2. CDR1 is LGHNA, CDR2 YSLEER, per germline. The CDR3 sequence is 17 residues long. CDR3 nucleotide sequence: TGCTCCAGCAGCCAAGGTAGTACGGGACTAGCGGCCTACGAGCAGTACTTC. As protein: CSSSQGSTGLAAYEQYF.

This clone appeared many times. The V call is TRBV5-1, the J call TRBJ2-5; 7 bases match TRBD2. The ends lost 0 bases at V and 4 bases at J; junction bases unmatched: 12. The CDR3 consists of 17 residues. Germline assignment: CDR1 SGHRS and CDR2 YFSETQ. In nucleotides, the CDR3 is TGCGCCAGCAGCTTGGTTGCCCGGGCCGGCGGGGGAGAGACCCAGTACTTC. It specifies CASSLVARAGGGETQYF.

This clone turned up a few times. This chain uses TRBV19 with TRBJ1-2, with 8 bases fitting TRBD1. With 3 bases clipped from V and 5 bases from J, the junction kept 8 bases outside the gene matches. The CDR3 has 15 residues. CDR1 LNHDA and CDR2 SQIVND come from the germline V gene (reference sequence). The CDR3 nucleotides are TGTGCCAGTAGTATTCCGGACAGGGCGCGGTATGGCTACACCTTC. Its protein product is CASSIPDRARYGYTF.

The chain uses TRBV3-1 and TRBJ1-1; 10 bases line up with TRBD1. In germline, CDR1 is LGHDT, CDR2 YNNKEL (reference sequence). V lost 1 base, J lost 4 bases, and 0 bases stayed unmatched. The CDR3 consists of 14 residues. The CDR3 bases are TGTGCCAGCAGCCAAGGGACAGGGGGCACTGAAGCTTTCTTT. Translation: CASSQGTGGTEAFF.

The chain joins TRBV14 to TRBJ2-1, with a tentative D call TRBD1 (6 bases). The V and J ends lost 2 bases and 10 bases respectively, with 15 bases between them. The V gene's germline CDR1 is SGHDN and CDR2 FVKESK. The CDR3 contains 14 residues. This chain's CDR3 is CASSQLDSGREQFF. The CDR3 coding sequence is TGTGCCAGCAGCCAACTGGACAGTGGCCGGGAGCAGTTCTTC.